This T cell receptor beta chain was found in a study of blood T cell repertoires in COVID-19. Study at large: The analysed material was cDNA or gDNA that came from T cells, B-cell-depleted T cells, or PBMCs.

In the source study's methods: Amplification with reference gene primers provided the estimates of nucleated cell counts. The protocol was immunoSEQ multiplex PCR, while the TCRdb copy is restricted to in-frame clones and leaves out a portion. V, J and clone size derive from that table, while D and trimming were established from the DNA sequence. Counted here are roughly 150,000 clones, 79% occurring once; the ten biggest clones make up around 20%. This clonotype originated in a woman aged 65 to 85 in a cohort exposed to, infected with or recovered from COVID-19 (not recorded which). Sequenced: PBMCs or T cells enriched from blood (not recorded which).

The CDR3 is CASSRSGEEQFF. The CDR3 nucleotides are TGTGCCAGCTCGCGTTCAGGGGAGGAGCAGTTCTTC. V is TRBV18 and J is TRBJ2-1, with TRBD1 as a possible D gene (6 bases). The CDR3 is made up of 12 amino acids. The V end was cut by 6 bases, the J end by 10 bases, with 13 bases between. Germline V lookup: CDR1 KGHSH, CDR2 LQKENI.